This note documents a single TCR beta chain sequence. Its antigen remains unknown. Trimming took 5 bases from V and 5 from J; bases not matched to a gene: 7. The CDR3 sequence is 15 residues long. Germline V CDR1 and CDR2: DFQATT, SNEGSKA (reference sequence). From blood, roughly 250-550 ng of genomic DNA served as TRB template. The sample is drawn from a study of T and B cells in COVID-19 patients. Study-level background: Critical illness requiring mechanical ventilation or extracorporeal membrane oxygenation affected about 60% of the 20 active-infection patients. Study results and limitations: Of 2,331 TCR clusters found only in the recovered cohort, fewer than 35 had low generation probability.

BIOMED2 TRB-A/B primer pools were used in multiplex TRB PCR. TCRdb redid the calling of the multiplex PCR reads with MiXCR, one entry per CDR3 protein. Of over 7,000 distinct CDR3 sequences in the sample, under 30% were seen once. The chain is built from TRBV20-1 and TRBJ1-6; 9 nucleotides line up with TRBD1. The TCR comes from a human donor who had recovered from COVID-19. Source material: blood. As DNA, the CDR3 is TGCAGTGCTCCCCCAGGGACAGGGAATAATTCACCCCTCCACTTT. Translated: CSAPPGTGNNSPLHF.